The rows below give T cell receptor beta chains drawn from one sample of a study of blood T cells in healthy people across ages. MiXCR was run by TCRdb on the 5' RACE reads, yielding one entry per CDR3 protein. The table lists about 680,000 distinct CDR3 sequences, about half of them singletons, with around a third in the top ten. The sample taken for sequencing was blood. These TCRs come from a woman aged 60 to 75 in good health. Each CDR3 is given without its conserved first and last residue.

j_call v_call cdr3_aa
TRBJ2-5 TRBV7-2 ASSFSTRSLWETQY
TRBJ2-3 TRBV7-3 ASSLKGGLAGYGDTQY
TRBJ2-7 TRBV15 ATSSAVGEQY
TRBJ1-2 TRBV28 ASSLYEQGYRSYGYT
TRBJ1-1 TRBV7-2 ASSLPLLGTEAF
TRBJ2-1 TRBV6-1 ATRQGPYNEQF
TRBJ1-1 TRBV20-1 SATPGSLNTEAF
TRBJ2-1 TRBV5-1 ASSRPGDEQF
TRBJ2-1 TRBV27 ASSWGLGTDNEQF
TRBJ2-5 TRBV7-2 ANSKQGRLWTQY
TRBJ2-1 TRBV20-1 SARDRRTSGEQF
TRBJ1-1 TRBV6-1 ASRAEVLTEAF
TRBJ1-2 TRBV20-1 SASDPDYGYT
TRBJ1-6 TRBV3-1 ASSQVMGSLFATLH
TRBJ2-3 TRBV2 ASSEAYRDRGTDTQY
TRBJ2-3 TRBV20-1 SARLAQSTDTQY
TRBJ1-2 TRBV29-1 SVGPGEDGYT